Below are 14 T cell receptor beta chains sequenced from a single sample in a study of cytomegalovirus exposure and HLA in healthy donors. The PCR ran on 60 Vbeta and 13 Jbeta primers. TCRdb's table, derived via immunoSEQ multiplex PCR, lists solely in-frame clones and lacks some. This sample contains 150,000 to 200,000 clones. Sequencing used PBMCs. These receptors were taken from a man aged 25-40 years in good health and CMV-seronegative.

The chain recombines TRBV27 with TRBJ2-1; TRBD2 aligns across 10 bases. Germline V gene data show CDR1 as MNHEY and CDR2 as SMNVEV (reference sequence). The trim removed 3 bases at V and 9 bases at J, leaving 17 bases unmatched. The CDR3 spans 18 residues. CDR3 DNA sequence: TGTGCCAGCAGTTTTGACGTAGGGAGCGGGAGGGGCTGGGGTGAGCAGTTCTTC. It encodes CASSFDVGSGRGWGEQFF.

The chain carries TRBV14 and TRBJ2-7, with TRBD2 matching 11 bases. With 4 bases clipped from V and 3 bases from J, the junction kept 17 bases outside the gene matches. The CDR3 has 19 amino acids. Germline CDR1 and CDR2: SGHDN and FVKESK. The CDR3 reads CASSPQHETSGVASYEQYF. For the CDR3, the DNA is TGTGCCAGCAGCCCCCAACACGAGACTAGCGGGGTAGCGAGCTACGAGCAGTACTTC.

This chain uses TRBV7-2 with TRBJ1-2; weak D call: TRBD1 (6 bases). This CDR3 spans 13 amino acids. Germline V gene data show CDR1 as SGHTA and CDR2 as FQGNSA. Trimming left V 1 base short and J 5 bases short, with 8 bases between. CDR3 protein: CASSLDREYGYTF. In DNA, the CDR3 is TGTGCCAGCAGCTTAGACAGGGAATATGGCTACACCTTC.

The chain uses TRBV7-6 and TRBJ2-5; 9 bases agree with TRBD1. The CDR3 spans 17 residues. Trimming cost V 1 base and J 4 bases; bases outside gene matches: 10. Germline V gene sequence: CDR1 SGHVS, CDR2 FNYEAQ. CDR3 in DNA: TGTGCCAGCAGCTTAGTGGGACCACAGGGGGCAGGAGAGACCCAGTACTTC. Translated: CASSLVGPQGAGETQYF.

The CDR3 loop reads CASSSIDRDTEAFF. DNA for the CDR3: TGTGCCAGCAGTTCCATCGACAGGGACACTGAAGCTTTCTTT. The rearrangement joins TRBV27 to TRBJ1-1; 7 bases are a match to TRBD1. This CDR3 is 14 amino acids long. Germline trimming cut 4 bases from V and 3 bases from J; bases unmatched to any gene: 5. Germline CDR1 reads MNHEY; CDR2 reads SMNVEV (reference sequence).

This chain joins TRBV6-4 and TRBJ2-2; the match to TRBD1 covers 11 bases. This CDR3 comprises 17 residues. Per the germline V gene, CDR1 is MRHNA and CDR2 is SNTAGT. V shed 4 bases, J shed 0 bases, and the junction held 4 bases outside the gene matches. CDR3 DNA sequence: TGTGCCAGCAGTGTCGGACAGGGGGCGGCGAACACCGGGGAGCTGTTTTTT. As protein: CASSVGQGAANTGELFF.

The chain carries TRBV2 and TRBJ1-2; possible D gene TRBD1, 6 bases. The CDR3 is 12 residues long. Germline CDR1 SNHLY, CDR2 FYNNEI. V shed 8 bases and J shed 8 bases, with 15 bases lying between them. CDR3 region: CASCQGTEGYTF. The CDR3 DNA reads TGTGCCAGCTGCCAGGGGACGGAGGGCTACACCTTC.

This chain connects TRBV4-3 to TRBJ2-2, with unresolved D. In germline, CDR1 is LGHNA, CDR2 YSLEER. V was cut by 2 bases and J by 6 bases, with 10 bases left in between. This CDR3 has 14 residues. CDR3 sequence: CASSQRRPAGELFF. CDR3 in DNA: TGCGCCAGCAGCCAAAGGCGGCCGGCCGGGGAGCTGTTTTTT.

The V call is TRBV7-9, the J call TRBJ1-1; D is possibly TRBD1 (5 bases). The CDR3 spans 18 residues. The V end lost 5 bases, the J end lost 0 bases, and 22 bases lay between the germline ends. Germline-derived CDR1 and CDR2 are SEHNR and FQNEAQ (reference sequence). The CDR3: CASSRVVGRGPMNTEAFF. The DNA of the CDR3 is TGTGCCAGCAGCAGAGTAGTCGGGAGGGGTCCGATGAACACTGAAGCTTTCTTT.

This rearrangement joins TRBV29-1 to TRBJ2-1, with 12 bases fitting TRBD1. This CDR3 is built from 16 residues. CDR1 is SQVTM and CDR2 is ANQGSEA in the germline V gene. The V and J ends lost 1 base and 8 bases, in that order; junction bases with no gene match: 9. The CDR3 loop reads CSVEGSPGQGAYEQFF. In DNA, the CDR3 is TGCAGCGTTGAAGGGAGTCCGGGACAGGGGGCTTATGAGCAGTTCTTC.

This chain's CDR3 is CASSPRTSGRETQYF. The CDR3 DNA reads TGTGCCAGCAGCCCTCGGACTAGCGGTAGGGAGACCCAGTACTTC. The chain carries TRBV7-2 and TRBJ2-5, with 10 nucleotides matching TRBD2. J gave up 5 bases and V 5 bases, and 8 bases lay outside the gene matches. Per germline, CDR1 SGHTA and CDR2 FQGNSA. The CDR3 length is 15 residues.

This chain links TRBV5-1 with TRBJ1-3; the D gene is possibly TRBD1 (6 bases). Germline values: CDR1 SGHRS, CDR2 YFSETQ. The CDR3 loop spans 17 amino acids. V was pared by 0 bases and J by 4 bases, with 17 bases between. The CDR3 protein is CASSLDREKVYGNTIYF. The CDR3 nucleotides read TGCGCCAGCAGCTTGGACAGGGAAAAGGTGTACGGAAACACCATATATTTT.

V usage is TRBV19 and J usage is TRBJ2-7, with 9 bases that match TRBD1. Germline lookup yields CDR1 LNHDA and CDR2 SQIVND (reference sequence). The V and J ends lost 6 bases and 4 bases, in that order; junction bases with no gene match: 7. The CDR3 extends over 14 amino acids. CDR3 amino acids: CASSPGTGLYEQYF. As DNA, the CDR3 is TGTGCCAGTAGCCCTGGGACAGGGTTGTACGAGCAGTACTTC.

This sequence joins TRBV7-6 and TRBJ1-4; 7 nucleotides agree with TRBD1. Trimming at V came to 5 bases and at J to 4 bases, leaving 13 bases not matched to a gene. Germline-derived CDR1 and CDR2 are SGHVS and FNYEAQ. The CDR3 contains 17 residues. CDR3 sequence: CASSLPATRGVNEKLFF. CDR3 coding DNA: TGTGCCAGCAGCCTTCCCGCGACCAGGGGGGTTAATGAAAAACTGTTTTTT.